Listed below are T cell receptor beta chains from one sample, sequenced in a study of control samples from healthy donors and cancer patients. Data came from immunoSEQ multiplex PCR; TCRdb stores just in-frame clones and leaves some out. The repertoire holds 150,000 to 180,000 clones, with roughly 94% as singletons. The sequenced sample was blood. The origin of the receptors is a man aged 40-50 years in good health. Each CDR3 is given with its conserved first and last residue. A D gene is named only where the DNA matches it firmly. Size tells how often a clone was seen (once, few, many) or the class of an expanded clone, and some rows leave it out.

V: TRBV10-1; size: .; D: TRBD1; J: TRBJ2-7; CDR3: CASSGSGTALYEQYF; DNA: TGCGCCAGCAGTGGTTCCGGGACAGCCCTCTACGAGCAGTACTTC
V: TRBV25-1; size: .; D: TRBD1; J: TRBJ2-2; CDR3: CASSERTGRDTGELFF; DNA: TGTGCCAGCAGTGAGCGGACAGGGCGGGACACCGGGGAGCTGTTTTTT
V: TRBV10-3; size: .; D: .; J: TRBJ1-5; CDR3: CAISRDKSNQPQHF; DNA: TGTGCCATCAGCCGGGACAAAAGCAATCAGCCCCAGCATTTT
V: TRBV9; size: once; D: TRBD2; J: TRBJ2-1; CDR3: CASSQLAGGPDEQFF; DNA: TGTGCCAGCAGCCAACTAGCGGGGGGGCCGGATGAGCAGTTCTTC
V: TRBV7-3; size: .; D: .; J: TRBJ1-1; CDR3: CASSLGAGEAFF; DNA: TGTGCCAGCAGCTTAGGGGCAGGGGAAGCTTTCTTT
V: TRBV19; size: .; D: TRBD2; J: TRBJ2-1; CDR3: CASSMYPGLAYEQFF; DNA: TGTGCCAGTAGTATGTACCCGGGACTAGCCTATGAGCAGTTCTTC
V: TRBV10-3; size: .; D: TRBD1; J: TRBJ2-3; CDR3: CAISEPPGQIGLGDTQYF; DNA: TGTGCCATCAGTGAGCCGCCGGGACAGATAGGGCTGGGGGATACGCAGTATTTT
V: TRBV2; size: .; D: .; J: TRBJ2-1; CDR3: CASIPGLRSYNEQFF; DNA: TGTGCCAGCATTCCGGGACTGAGATCCTACAATGAGCAGTTCTTC
V: TRBV7-9; size: .; D: TRBD2; J: TRBJ2-4; CDR3: CASNAGGAVAKNIQYF; DNA: TGTGCCAGCAACGCGGGGGGGGCCGTAGCCAAAAACATTCAGTACTTC
V: TRBV15; size: .; D: .; J: TRBJ1-5; CDR3: CATSNDGGPVQPQHF; DNA: TGTGCCACCAGCAACGACGGGGGGCCGGTTCAGCCCCAGCATTTT
V: TRBV9; size: .; D: .; J: TRBJ1-2; CDR3: CASSVCQLYGYTF; DNA: TGTGCCAGCAGCGTCTGTCAGCTCTATGGCTACACCTTC
V: TRBV6-5; size: .; D: TRBD2; J: TRBJ2-1; CDR3: CASMLGRGYREQFF; DNA: TGTGCCAGCATGCTAGGGAGGGGATACCGTGAGCAGTTCTTC
V: TRBV2; size: .; D: TRBD1; J: TRBJ2-7; CDR3: CASRTWDRDPEQYF; DNA: TGTGCCAGCAGGACCTGGGACAGGGACCCCGAGCAGTACTTC
V: TRBV19; size: .; D: .; J: TRBJ1-1; CDR3: CASNRGVMNTEAFF; DNA: TGTGCCAGTAATAGGGGGGTGATGAACACTGAAGCTTTCTTT
V: TRBV19; size: .; D: TRBD1; J: TRBJ1-2; CDR3: CASRWTGNYGYTF; DNA: TGTGCCAGTAGGTGGACAGGGAACTATGGCTACACCTTC
V: TRBV10-2; size: once; D: .; J: TRBJ1-5; CDR3: CASSEPGTDQPQHF; DNA: TGCGCCAGCAGTGAGCCAGGGACGGATCAGCCCCAGCATTTT
V: TRBV24-1; size: .; D: .; J: TRBJ1-2; CDR3: CATSEGRGYTF; DNA: TGTGCCACCAGTGAGGGCAGGGGCTACACCTTC
V: TRBV5-4; size: .; D: .; J: TRBJ1-1; CDR3: CASSLGPKNTEAFF; DNA: TGTGCCAGCAGCCTCGGACCCAAGAACACTGAAGCTTTCTTT
V: TRBV7-2; size: .; D: TRBD1; J: TRBJ1-2; CDR3: CASSLTGGPGYTF; DNA: TGTGCCAGCAGCTTAACAGGGGGCCCTGGCTACACCTTC
V: TRBV19; size: .; D: .; J: TRBJ1-5; CDR3: CASSIFHFNQPQHF; DNA: TGTGCCAGTAGTATCTTTCACTTCAATCAGCCCCAGCATTTT
V: TRBV27; size: .; D: .; J: TRBJ1-2; CDR3: CASSPTGTYGYTF; DNA: TGTGCCAGCAGTCCGACGGGAACTTATGGCTACACCTTC
V: TRBV7-2; size: .; D: TRBD2; J: TRBJ2-3; CDR3: CASSVHGTSGDSGDTQYF; DNA: TGTGCCAGCAGCGTCCACGGGACTAGCGGGGATTCAGGAGATACGCAGTATTTT
V: TRBV28; size: once; D: .; J: TRBJ2-7; CDR3: CASRAPTSYEQYF; DNA: TGTGCCAGCAGGGCCCCGACTAGCTACGAGCAGTACTTC
V: TRBV9; size: .; D: .; J: TRBJ1-1; CDR3: CASSVVGEKNTEAFF; DNA: TGTGCCAGCAGCGTAGTGGGGGAAAAGAACACTGAAGCTTTCTTT
V: TRBV9; size: .; D: .; J: TRBJ2-3; CDR3: CASSVGPRTDTQYF; DNA: TGTGCCAGCAGCGTAGGCCCACGCACAGATACGCAGTATTTT
V: TRBV20-1; size: .; D: .; J: TRBJ2-7; CDR3: CSAGRGYEQYF; DNA: TGCAGTGCTGGCCGGGGGTACGAGCAGTACTTC
V: TRBV27; size: .; D: .; J: TRBJ2-1; CDR3: CASRKQGYEQFF; DNA: TGTGCCAGCAGGAAACAGGGATACGAGCAGTTCTTC
V: TRBV19; size: once; D: .; J: TRBJ1-2; CDR3: CASSIDRGPPNYGYTF; DNA: TGTGCCAGTAGTATAGATCGGGGCCCTCCTAACTATGGCTACACCTTC
V: TRBV9; size: .; D: .; J: TRBJ1-4; CDR3: CASSSATGSNEKLFF; DNA: TGTGCCAGCAGCTCCGCGACAGGTTCTAATGAAAAACTGTTTTTT
V: TRBV6-5; size: .; D: TRBD1; J: TRBJ1-1; CDR3: CASGDRPRNSEAFF; DNA: TGTGCCAGCGGGGACAGGCCTCGGAACTCGGAAGCTTTCTTT
V: TRBV6-6; size: .; D: .; J: TRBJ1-1; CDR3: CASSYGAMLNTEAFF; DNA: TGTGCCAGCAGTTACGGGGCCATGTTGAACACTGAAGCTTTCTTT
V: TRBV28; size: .; D: TRBD2; J: TRBJ2-2; CDR3: CASSPPRGGVLAGELFF; DNA: TGTGCCAGCAGTCCCCCTCGGGGGGGGGTTTTGGCCGGGGAGCTGTTTTTT
V: TRBV19; size: .; D: .; J: TRBJ1-6; CDR3: CASSTRGGWDSPLHF; DNA: TGTGCCAGTAGTACCCGGGGAGGGTGGGATTCACCCCTCCACTTT
V: TRBV6-5; size: .; D: TRBD1; J: TRBJ1-6; CDR3: CASSWTGGNSPLHF; DNA: TGTGCCAGCAGTTGGACAGGGGGTAATTCACCCCTCCACTTT
V: TRBV5-1; size: .; D: .; J: TRBJ1-1; CDR3: CASSLDGPNTEAFF; DNA: TGCGCCAGCAGCTTGGACGGACCGAACACTGAAGCTTTCTTT
V: TRBV7-6; size: .; D: TRBD2; J: TRBJ2-2; CDR3: CASSLWTSGGRGELFF; DNA: TGTGCCAGCAGCCTTTGGACTAGCGGGGGCCGCGGGGAGCTGTTTTTT
V: TRBV18; size: .; D: .; J: TRBJ1-2; CDR3: CASSQIVTRRLYGYTF; DNA: TGTGCCAGCTCACAGATTGTTACAAGGCGCCTCTATGGCTACACCTTC
V: TRBV5-6; size: .; D: .; J: TRBJ2-3; CDR3: CASSWGLGAADTQYF; DNA: TGTGCCAGCAGCTGGGGACTGGGGGCCGCAGATACGCAGTATTTT
V: TRBV27; size: .; D: TRBD1; J: TRBJ2-7; CDR3: CASSYGTANEQYF; DNA: TGTGCCAGCAGTTACGGGACAGCTAACGAGCAGTACTTC
V: TRBV19; size: .; D: TRBD1; J: TRBJ2-7; CDR3: CASSRTGAVYEQYF; DNA: TGTGCCAGTAGTAGGACAGGGGCGGTCTACGAGCAGTACTTC
V: TRBV7-2; size: .; D: TRBD1; J: TRBJ1-1; CDR3: CASSPGTGGGWGTEAFF; DNA: TGTGCCAGCAGCCCTGGGACAGGGGGTGGTTGGGGCACTGAAGCTTTCTTT